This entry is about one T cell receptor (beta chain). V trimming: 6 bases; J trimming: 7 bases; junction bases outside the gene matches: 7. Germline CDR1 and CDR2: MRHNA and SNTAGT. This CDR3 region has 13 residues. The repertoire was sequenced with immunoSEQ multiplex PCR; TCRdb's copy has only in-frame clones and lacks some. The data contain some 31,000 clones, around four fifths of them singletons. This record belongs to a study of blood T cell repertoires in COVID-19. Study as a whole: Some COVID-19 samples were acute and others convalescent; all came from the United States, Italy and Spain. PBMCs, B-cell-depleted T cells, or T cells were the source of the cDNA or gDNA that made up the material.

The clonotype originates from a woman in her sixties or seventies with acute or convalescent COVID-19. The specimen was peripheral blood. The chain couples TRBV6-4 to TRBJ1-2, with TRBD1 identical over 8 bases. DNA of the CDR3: TGTGCCAGCAGAGAACAGGGGGTTGGTGGCTACACCTTC. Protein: CASREQGVGGYTF.